A selection of T cell receptor beta chains follows, all from one sample in a study of shared clonotypes between healthy human individuals. TCRdb's copy holds only in-frame clones and misses some; the assay was immunoSEQ multiplex PCR. Seen here are under 150,000 clones, about two thirds observed once, and the top ten hold around 25%. The sequencing sample was made of memory CD8+ T cells sorted from blood. These receptors all come from a woman aged 25 to 39 in good health. Each CDR3 is given with its conserved first and last residue. Each record gives: V gene, D gene, clone size, J gene, CDR3 length, CDR3 DNA, CDR3 protein. The D gene is left open where the match is weak. A clone size is listed for some rows: how often the clone was seen (once, few, many), or a class if it is expanded.

TRBV4-1	NA	NA	TRBJ2-1	11	TGCGCCAGCAGCCAAGGGCTAGAGCAGTTCTTC	CASSQGLEQFF
TRBV19	TRBD1	NA	TRBJ1-5	17	TGTGCCAGTAGTGCGCACAGGGGGCGCACGAGCAATCAGCCCCAGCATTTT	CASSAHRGRTSNQPQHF
TRBV6-4	TRBD2	few	TRBJ2-3	15	TGTGCCAGCAGTCGACTAGCGGGTAGCACAGATACGCAGTATTTT	CASSRLAGSTDTQYF
TRBV7-9	NA	NA	TRBJ2-5	15	TGTGCCAGCAGCCAAGAGAGGGGGACGGGAGAGACCCAGTACTTC	CASSQERGTGETQYF
TRBV19	TRBD1	many	TRBJ2-7	13	TGTGCCAGTAGTAGGGACAGTTCCTACGAGCAGTACTTC	CASSRDSSYEQYF
TRBV2	NA	NA	TRBJ2-7	17	TGTGCCATCAGGTTCCAACGAAGGGCGGGACCCCTTTACGAGCAGTACTTC	CAIRFQRRAGPLYEQYF
TRBV25-1	NA	NA	TRBJ2-2	15	TGTGCCAGCTATGACTCAAACCTTAACACCGGGGAGCTGTTTTTT	CASYDSNLNTGELFF
TRBV7-2	NA	NA	TRBJ2-7	13	TGTGCCAGCAGGAAGGGGCCAACCTACGAGCAGTACTTC	CASRKGPTYEQYF
TRBV29-1	TRBD2	NA	TRBJ2-5	15	TGCAGCGTCACCTCTCCCGCGGGAGGGTCGTGGACCCAGTACTTC	CSVTSPAGGSWTQYF
TRBV27	NA	NA	TRBJ2-7	14	TGTGCCAGCAGTTTAACAGGTACCTCCTACGAGCAGTACTTC	CASSLTGTSYEQYF
TRBV27	NA	NA	TRBJ2-1	15	TGTGCCAGCAGTTTATTTACGCAGAGTTACAGTGAGCAGTTCTTC	CASSLFTQSYSEQFF
TRBV9	NA	NA	TRBJ2-7	15	TGTGCCAGCAGCGTAGGGGGTCAGGGAAGACACGAGCAGTACTTC	CASSVGGQGRHEQYF
TRBV28	TRBD1	many	TRBJ2-6	18	TGTGCCAGCAGTGACCGGGACAGGGGATATGCAGGGGCCAACGTCCTGACTTTC	CASSDRDRGYAGANVLTF
TRBV30	NA	NA	TRBJ1-1	13	TGTGCCTGGAGTCCCAACCCCAACACTGAAGCTTTCTTT	CAWSPNPNTEAFF
TRBV19	TRBD2	NA	TRBJ2-2	17	TGTGCCAGTATGTACCAGTCTAGCGGGGCGAGGTCCGGGGAGCTGTTTTTT	CASMYQSSGARSGELFF
TRBV15	NA	NA	TRBJ2-7	15	TGTGCCACCAGCAGAGATCGTATCAAAAATGGCGAGCAGTACTTC	CATSRDRIKNGEQYF
TRBV7-6	NA	NA	TRBJ2-5	18	TGTGCCAGCAGCGGGGGTCCCGGTGGGGGTGGACGGCAAGAGACCCAGTACTTC	CASSGGPGGGGRQETQYF
TRBV7-9	NA	NA	TRBJ2-2	19	TGTGCCAGCAGCTTCGCCCCAACCCTTAGACAGTTAAACACCGGGGAGCTGTTTTTT	CASSFAPTLRQLNTGELFF
TRBV7-8	TRBD2	NA	TRBJ2-1	15	TGTGCCAGCAGCCCTTGGACTAGCGGGGGCCATGAGCAGTTCTTC	CASSPWTSGGHEQFF
TRBV11-2	NA	NA	TRBJ1-3	14	TGTGCCAGCAGCCCACTGTTCTCTGGAAACACCATATATTTT	CASSPLFSGNTIYF
TRBV11-2	NA	few	TRBJ2-7	14	TGTGCCAGCAGCTTAGGAGCGGACACCTACGAGCAGTACTTC	CASSLGADTYEQYF
TRBV4-1	TRBD2	NA	TRBJ2-7	15	TGCGCCAGCAGCCTCCACCGCGGGGGAGACTACGAGCAGTACTTC	CASSLHRGGDYEQYF
TRBV7-9	NA	many	TRBJ1-1	14	TGTGCCAGCAGCTTGGCAGGATCGAACACTGAAGCTTTCTTT	CASSLAGSNTEAFF
TRBV30	NA	NA	TRBJ1-1	11	TGTGCCTGGAGGACCACCACTGAAGCTTTCTTT	CAWRTTTEAFF
TRBV11-2	NA	NA	TRBJ1-4	15	TGTGCCAGCTCACTTCCCGGGGCTTTCAATGAAAAACTGTTTTTT	CASSLPGAFNEKLFF
TRBV25-1	TRBD2	NA	TRBJ2-2	16	TGTGCCAGCAGTGACGGGCTAGCGGTACAAACCGGGGAGCTGTTTTTT	CASSDGLAVQTGELFF